This TCR beta chain came from a study of tumor-infiltrating lymphocytes in primary liver carcinoma (dated by TCRdb to the late 2010s). About the investigation overall: Four or five patients with histopathologically diagnosed primary liver carcinoma underwent surgical resection in China between late 2015 and March 2016. Roughly 3.65 to 8 million productive TCRbeta reads were obtained per sample, and no significant difference in read depth was found between tissue types. Across five regions of each liver tumor, along with adjacent normal tissue and blood, the study brought together TCRbeta repertoire sequencing, expression microarrays and whole-exome sequencing. A total of 35 or so specimens from 5 patients, comprising approximately 25 tumor regions, 5 adjacent noncancerous liver tissues and 5 peripheral blood samples, were covered by TCRbeta repertoire sequencing. Repertoires from technical replicates were highly reproducible, with mean shared-clone rates about 0.88 and correlation coefficients above 0.98. Of the five patients (three men and two women, aged 30 to 69 years), four had hepatocellular carcinoma and one had combined HCC and intrahepatic cholangiocarcinoma. Tumors of the five patients were stage T1-T3 N0M0 with maximum diameters of about 4.2 to 11 cm. Overall results and qualifications from the work: Because the samples were bulk and unsorted, CD4+ and CD8+ T cell repertoires could not be compared. Consistent with antigen-driven expansion, pairs of tumor regions showed higher repertoire overlap (mean roughly 35%) than either tumor-adjacent pairs (roughly 17%) or tumor-blood pairs (about 14%). The top 250 clones made up a significantly larger repertoire fraction in tumors than in blood (p = 0.039). The study included only a few patients, and the authors note findings should be validated in a larger study. Only the TCR beta chain was sequenced, so true repertoire diversity is likely underestimated because unpaired alpha chains were not captured.

RNA from unsorted whole blood was extracted with TRIzol reagent, and germline DNA was obtained with the DNeasy Blood & Tissue kit. At the time of sampling, the patients had chronic HBV infection and had not received any treatment. Around 3.6 milliliters of peripheral blood were collected into K2EDTA tubes before surgery. TCRbeta-specific cDNA was reverse-transcribed from approximately 460 ng total RNA using a constant-region primer and ProtoScript II reverse transcriptase. Construction of the TCRbeta libraries relied on three nested rounds of multiplex PCR, following a slightly modified ARM-PCR procedure. Each of the first two PCR rounds ran for approximately 10 cycles and used multiplex TRBV1-TRBV30 forward primers together with a Cbeta reverse primer. Sample barcodes and Illumina adapters were attached in a final 25-cycle PCR using Deep VentR polymerase. Before sequencing, amplicons of 200-500 bp were gel-purified using a QIAquick gel extraction kit. TCRbeta amplicons were sequenced on an Illumina HiSeq 2500 with 250-bp paired-end reads. In the original analysis: Reads were quality-trimmed with Trimmomatic v0.33, and paired reads were merged with FLASH v1.2.11 to recover full CDR3 sequences. MiGEC v1.2.1b assigned V, D and J germline segments to the rearranged TCRbeta sequences. Clonotype statistics and Shannon-Wiener diversity indices were computed with VDJtools v1.0.0. To cut down on sampling bias, every analysis after diversity analysis relied on just the 250 most abundant clonotypes from each sample. Using fastp trimming at Q25 and MiXCR clonotype assembly, TCRdb reanalyzed the public sequencing data and kept in-frame beta chains. Each CDR3 protein appears once, grouped with its most common genes and DNA. The V and J calls come from TCRdb's annotation, not from the publication. The sample yields about 330,000 distinct CDR3 sequences; around 60% were counted once. The ten largest make up roughly 6% of the sample.

CDR1 and CDR2, per the germline V gene, are LGHNA and YNFKEQ. The CDR3 runs 16 amino acids, cysteine and phenylalanine included. The CDR3 DNA has 48 bases and is translated from base 1. Deletion took 5 bases off V and 4 bases off J, with a span of 20 bases between the germline ends. As regards this clonotype: Its antigen remains unidentified. A much larger clone differs from this one at a single base, so this may be a read error.

The specimen was peripheral blood. This TCR was sampled from a middle-aged man with primary liver carcinoma and hepatitis B virus infection. Recombination joined TRBV4-2 with TRBJ1-2; TRBD1 is perhaps the D gene, given 6 matching bases. CDR3 sequence: CASSVQQGALPYGYTF. The sequenced DNA is TGTGCCAGCAGCGTGCAACAGGGCGCTCTTCCCTATGGCTACACCTTC.